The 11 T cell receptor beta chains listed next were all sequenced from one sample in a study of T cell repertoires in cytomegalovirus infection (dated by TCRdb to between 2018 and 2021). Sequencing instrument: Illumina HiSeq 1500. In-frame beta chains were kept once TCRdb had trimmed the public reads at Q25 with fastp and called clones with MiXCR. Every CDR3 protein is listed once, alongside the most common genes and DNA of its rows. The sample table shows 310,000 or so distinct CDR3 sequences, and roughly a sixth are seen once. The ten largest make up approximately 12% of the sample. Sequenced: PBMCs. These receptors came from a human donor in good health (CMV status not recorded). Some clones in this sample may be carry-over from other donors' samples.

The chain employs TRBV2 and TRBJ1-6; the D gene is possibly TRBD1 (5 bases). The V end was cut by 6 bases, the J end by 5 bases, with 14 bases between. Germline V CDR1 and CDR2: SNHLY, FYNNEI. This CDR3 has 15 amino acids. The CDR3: CASSERTPDNSPLHF. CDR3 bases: TGTGCCAGCAGCGAAAGGACACCCGATAATTCACCCCTCCACTTT.

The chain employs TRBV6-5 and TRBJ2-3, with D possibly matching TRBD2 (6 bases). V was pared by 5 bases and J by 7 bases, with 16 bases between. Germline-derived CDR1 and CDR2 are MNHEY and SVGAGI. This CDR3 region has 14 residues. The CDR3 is CASSPLLGGNTQYF. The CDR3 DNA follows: TGTGCCAGCAGTCCTCTCCTTGGGGGGAATACGCAGTATTTT.

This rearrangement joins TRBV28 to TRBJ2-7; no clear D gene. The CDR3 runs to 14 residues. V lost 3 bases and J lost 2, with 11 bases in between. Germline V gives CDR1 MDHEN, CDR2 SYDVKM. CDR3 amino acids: CASSFRGPAYEQYF. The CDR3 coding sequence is TGTGCCAGCAGTTTTCGCGGTCCGGCCTACGAGCAGTACTTC.

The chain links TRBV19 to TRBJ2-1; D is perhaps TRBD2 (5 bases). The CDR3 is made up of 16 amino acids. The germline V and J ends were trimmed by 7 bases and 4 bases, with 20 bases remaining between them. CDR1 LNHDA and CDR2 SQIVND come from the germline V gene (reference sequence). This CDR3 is CASIGGSPPPYNEQFF. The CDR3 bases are TGTGCCAGTATCGGCGGGTCTCCCCCCCCTTACAATGAGCAGTTCTTC.

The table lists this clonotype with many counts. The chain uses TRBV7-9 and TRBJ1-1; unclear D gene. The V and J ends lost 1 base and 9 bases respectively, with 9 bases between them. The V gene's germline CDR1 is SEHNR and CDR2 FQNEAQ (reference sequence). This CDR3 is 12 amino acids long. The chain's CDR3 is CASSLDRPQAFF. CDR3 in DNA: TGTGCCAGCAGCTTAGACCGGCCCCAAGCTTTCTTT.

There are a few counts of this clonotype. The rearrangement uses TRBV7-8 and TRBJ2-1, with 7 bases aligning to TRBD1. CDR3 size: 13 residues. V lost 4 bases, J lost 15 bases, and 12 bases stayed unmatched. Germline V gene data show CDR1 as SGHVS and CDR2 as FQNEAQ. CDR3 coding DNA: TGTGCCAGCAGCTGGACGCGAGAGGGACAGACGTTCTTC. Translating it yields CASSWTREGQTFF.

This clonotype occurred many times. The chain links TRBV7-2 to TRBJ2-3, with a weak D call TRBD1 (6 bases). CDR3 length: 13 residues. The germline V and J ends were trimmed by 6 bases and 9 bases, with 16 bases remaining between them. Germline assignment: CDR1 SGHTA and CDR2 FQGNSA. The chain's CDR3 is CASSFWGLPTQYF. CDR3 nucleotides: TGTGCCAGCAGTTTTTGGGGGCTCCCGACGCAGTATTTT.

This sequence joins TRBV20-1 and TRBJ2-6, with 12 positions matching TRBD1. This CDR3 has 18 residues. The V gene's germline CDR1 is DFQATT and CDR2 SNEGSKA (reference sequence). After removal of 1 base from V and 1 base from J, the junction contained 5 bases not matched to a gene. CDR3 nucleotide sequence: TGCAGTGCTAGAGTGGGGGGACAGGGGGCGTCTGGGGCCAACGTCCTGACTTTC. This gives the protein CSARVGGQGASGANVLTF.

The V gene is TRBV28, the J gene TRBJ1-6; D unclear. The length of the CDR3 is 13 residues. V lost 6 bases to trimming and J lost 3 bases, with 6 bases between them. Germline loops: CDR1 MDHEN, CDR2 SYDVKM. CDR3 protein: CASSRYYNSPLHF. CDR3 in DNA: TGTGCCAGCAGCCGCTACTATAATTCACCCCTCCACTTT.

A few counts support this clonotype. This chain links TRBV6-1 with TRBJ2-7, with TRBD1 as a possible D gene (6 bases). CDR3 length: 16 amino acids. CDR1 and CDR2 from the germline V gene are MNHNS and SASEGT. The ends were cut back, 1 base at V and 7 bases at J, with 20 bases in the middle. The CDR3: CASSEGWTELPYEQYF. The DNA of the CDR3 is TGTGCCAGCAGTGAAGGCTGGACAGAACTTCCTTATGAGCAGTACTTC.

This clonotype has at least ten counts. In DNA, the CDR3 is TGTGCCAGCAGTTACGAACAGGGGAACTATGGCTACACCTTC. Protein product: CASSYEQGNYGYTF. The J gene is TRBJ1-2, the V gene TRBV27, with 7 bases that match TRBD1. The V segment lost 4 bases and the J segment 2 bases; nucleotides outside the gene matches: 4. This CDR3 is built from 14 residues. CDR1 is MNHEY, CDR2 SMNVEV, per germline (reference sequence).